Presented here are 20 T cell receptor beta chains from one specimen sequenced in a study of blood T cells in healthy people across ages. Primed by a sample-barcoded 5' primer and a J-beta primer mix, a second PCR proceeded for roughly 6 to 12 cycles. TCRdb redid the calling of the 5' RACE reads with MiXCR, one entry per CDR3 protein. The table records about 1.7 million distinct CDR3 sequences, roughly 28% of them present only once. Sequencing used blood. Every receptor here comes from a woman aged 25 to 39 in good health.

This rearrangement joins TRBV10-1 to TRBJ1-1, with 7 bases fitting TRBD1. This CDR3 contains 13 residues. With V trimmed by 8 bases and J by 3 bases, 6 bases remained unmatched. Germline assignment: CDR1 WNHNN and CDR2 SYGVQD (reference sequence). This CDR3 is CASQEGAYTEAFF. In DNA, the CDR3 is TGCGCCAGCCAGGAGGGGGCTTACACTGAAGCTTTCTTT.

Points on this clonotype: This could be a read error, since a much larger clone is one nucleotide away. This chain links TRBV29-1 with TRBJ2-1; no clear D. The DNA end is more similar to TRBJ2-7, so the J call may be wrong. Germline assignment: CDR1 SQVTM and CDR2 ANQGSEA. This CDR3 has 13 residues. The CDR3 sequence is CSVAALYYNEQYF. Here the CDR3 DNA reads TGCAGCGTTGCTGCCTTATATTACAATGAGCAGTACTTC.

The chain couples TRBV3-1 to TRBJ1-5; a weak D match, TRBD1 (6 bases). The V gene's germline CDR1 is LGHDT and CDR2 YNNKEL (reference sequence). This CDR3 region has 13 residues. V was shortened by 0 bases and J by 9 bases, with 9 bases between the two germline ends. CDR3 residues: CASSQDRGMPQHF. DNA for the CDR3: TGTGCCAGCAGCCAAGACAGGGGTATGCCCCAGCATTTT. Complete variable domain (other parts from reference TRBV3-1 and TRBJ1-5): DTAVSQTPKYLVTQMGNDKSIKCEQNLGHDTMYWYKQDSKKFLKIMFSYNNKELIINETVPNRFSPKSPDKAHLNLHINSLELGDSAVYFCASSQDRGMPQHFGDGTRLSIL.

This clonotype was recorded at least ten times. CDR3 in DNA: TGTGCCAGCAGCTTAGGCTGGGAGCAGTTCTTC. Residues: CASSLGWEQFF. This sequence joins TRBV7-3 and TRBJ2-1; D unclear. V dropped 2 bases and J dropped 10 bases, with 6 bases sitting between them. Germline V CDR1 and CDR2: SGHTA, FQGTGA. This CDR3 has 11 residues.

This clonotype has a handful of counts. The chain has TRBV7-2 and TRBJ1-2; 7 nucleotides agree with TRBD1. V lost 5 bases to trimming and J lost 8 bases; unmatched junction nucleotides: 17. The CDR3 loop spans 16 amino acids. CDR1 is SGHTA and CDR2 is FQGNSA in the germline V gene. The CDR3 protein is CASSASPPRQGPGYTF. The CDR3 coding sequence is TGTGCCAGCAGCGCATCGCCCCCGAGACAGGGACCCGGCTACACCTTC.

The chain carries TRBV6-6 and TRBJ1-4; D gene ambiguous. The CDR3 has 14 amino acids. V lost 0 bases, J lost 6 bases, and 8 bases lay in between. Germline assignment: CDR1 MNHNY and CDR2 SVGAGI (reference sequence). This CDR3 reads CASSYSARYEKLFF. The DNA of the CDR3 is TGTGCCAGCAGTTACTCGGCACGCTATGAAAAACTGTTTTTT.

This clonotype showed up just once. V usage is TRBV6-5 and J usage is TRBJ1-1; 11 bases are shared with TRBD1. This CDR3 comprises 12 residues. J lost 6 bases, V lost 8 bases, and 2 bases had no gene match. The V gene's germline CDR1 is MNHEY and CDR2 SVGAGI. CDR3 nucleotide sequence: TGTGCCAGCGGACAGGGGGCTGCTGAAGCTTTCTTT. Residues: CASGQGAAEAFF.

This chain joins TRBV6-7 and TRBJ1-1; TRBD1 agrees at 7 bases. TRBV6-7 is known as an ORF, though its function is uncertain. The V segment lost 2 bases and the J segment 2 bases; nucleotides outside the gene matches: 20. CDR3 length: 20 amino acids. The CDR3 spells CASSYGDRVTIASGNTEAFF. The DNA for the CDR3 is TGTGCCAGCAGTTACGGGGACAGAGTCACGATAGCGTCTGGCAACACTGAAGCTTTCTTT.

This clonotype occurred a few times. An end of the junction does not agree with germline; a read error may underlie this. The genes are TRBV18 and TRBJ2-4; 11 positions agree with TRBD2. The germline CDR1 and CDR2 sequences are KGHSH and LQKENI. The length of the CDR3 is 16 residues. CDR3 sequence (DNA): TGTGCCGGCTCCCTGACTAGCGGGGTAGCCAAAAACATTCAGTACTTC. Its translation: CAGSLTSGVAKNIQYF.

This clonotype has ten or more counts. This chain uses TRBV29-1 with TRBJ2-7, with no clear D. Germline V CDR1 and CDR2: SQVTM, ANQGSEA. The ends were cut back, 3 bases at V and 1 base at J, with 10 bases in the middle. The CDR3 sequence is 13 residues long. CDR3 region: CSVEAGSSYEQYF. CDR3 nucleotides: TGCAGCGTTGAGGCTGGCAGTTCCTACGAGCAGTACTTC.

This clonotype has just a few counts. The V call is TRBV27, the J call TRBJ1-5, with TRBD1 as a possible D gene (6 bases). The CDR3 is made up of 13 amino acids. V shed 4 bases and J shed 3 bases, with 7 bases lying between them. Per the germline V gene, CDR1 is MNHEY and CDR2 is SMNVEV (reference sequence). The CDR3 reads CASSYRVNQPQHF. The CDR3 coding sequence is TGTGCCAGCAGTTACAGGGTCAATCAGCCCCAGCATTTT.

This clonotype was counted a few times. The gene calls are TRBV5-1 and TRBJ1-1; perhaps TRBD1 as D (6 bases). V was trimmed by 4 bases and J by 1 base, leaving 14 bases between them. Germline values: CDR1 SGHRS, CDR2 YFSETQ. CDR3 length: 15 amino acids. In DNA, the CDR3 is TGCGCCAGCAGCCCTTGGGACACCAAGAACACTGAAGCTTTCTTT. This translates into CASSPWDTKNTEAFF. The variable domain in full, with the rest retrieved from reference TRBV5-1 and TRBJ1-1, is KAGVTQTPRYLIKTRGQQVTLSCSPISGHRSVSWYQQTPGQGLQFLFEYFSETQRNKGNFPGRFSGRQFSNSRSEMNVSTLELGDSALYLCASSPWDTKNTEAFFGQGTRLTVV.

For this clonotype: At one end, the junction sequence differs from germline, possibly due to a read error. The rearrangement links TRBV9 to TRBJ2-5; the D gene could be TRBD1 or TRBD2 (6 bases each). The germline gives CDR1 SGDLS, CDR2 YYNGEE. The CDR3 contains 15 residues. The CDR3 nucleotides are TGTGCCGGCAGCGGAACAGGGATGGCGGGACAGACCCAGTACTTC. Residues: CAGSGTGMAGQTQYF.

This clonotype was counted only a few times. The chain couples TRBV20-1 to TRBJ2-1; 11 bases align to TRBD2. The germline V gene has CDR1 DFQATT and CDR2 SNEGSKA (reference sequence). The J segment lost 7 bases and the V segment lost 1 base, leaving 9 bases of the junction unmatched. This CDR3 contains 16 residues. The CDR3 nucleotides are TGCAGTGCTAGAGCAAGACTAGCGGGGCGTGAGAATGAGCAGTTCTTC. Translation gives CSARARLAGRENEQFF.

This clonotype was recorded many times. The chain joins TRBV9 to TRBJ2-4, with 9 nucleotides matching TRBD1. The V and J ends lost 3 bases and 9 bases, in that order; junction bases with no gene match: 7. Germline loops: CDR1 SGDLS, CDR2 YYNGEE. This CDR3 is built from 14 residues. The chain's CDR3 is CASSATGGGGIQYF. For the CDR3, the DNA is TGTGCCAGCAGCGCGACAGGGGGAGGAGGCATTCAGTACTTC.

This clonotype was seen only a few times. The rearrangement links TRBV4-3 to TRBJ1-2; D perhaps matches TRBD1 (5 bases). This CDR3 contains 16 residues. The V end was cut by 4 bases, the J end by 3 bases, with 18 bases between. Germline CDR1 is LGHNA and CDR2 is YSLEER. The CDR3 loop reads CASSPVRGADYYGYTF. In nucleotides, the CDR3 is TGCGCCAGCAGCCCCGTGAGGGGTGCAGACTACTATGGCTACACCTTC.

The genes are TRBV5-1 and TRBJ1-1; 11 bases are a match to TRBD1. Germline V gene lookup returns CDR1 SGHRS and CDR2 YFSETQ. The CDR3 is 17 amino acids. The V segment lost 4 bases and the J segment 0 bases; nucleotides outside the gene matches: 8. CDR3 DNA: TGCGCCAGCAGCCAGACGGGGACAGGGGGTCTGAACACTGAAGCTTTCTTT. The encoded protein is CASSQTGTGGLNTEAFF.

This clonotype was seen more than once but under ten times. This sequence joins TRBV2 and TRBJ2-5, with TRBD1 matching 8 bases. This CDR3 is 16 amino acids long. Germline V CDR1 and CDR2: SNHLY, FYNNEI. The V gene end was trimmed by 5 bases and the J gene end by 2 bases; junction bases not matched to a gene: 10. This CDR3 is CASSPWGQDLQETQYF. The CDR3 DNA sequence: TGTGCCAGCAGTCCCTGGGGACAGGATCTTCAAGAGACCCAGTACTTC.

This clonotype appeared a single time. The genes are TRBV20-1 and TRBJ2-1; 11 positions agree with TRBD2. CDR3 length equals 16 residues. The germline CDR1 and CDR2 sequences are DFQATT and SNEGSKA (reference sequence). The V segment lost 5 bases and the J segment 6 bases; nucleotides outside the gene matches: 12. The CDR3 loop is CSAGRTSGFRGNEQFF. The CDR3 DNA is TGCAGTGCTGGTCGGACTAGCGGGTTTCGAGGCAATGAGCAGTTCTTC.

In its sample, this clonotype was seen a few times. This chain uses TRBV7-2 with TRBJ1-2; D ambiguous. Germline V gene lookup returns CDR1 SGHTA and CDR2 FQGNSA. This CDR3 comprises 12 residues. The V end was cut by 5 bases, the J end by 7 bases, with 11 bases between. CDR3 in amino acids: CASSPQRSGYTF. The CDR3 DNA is TGTGCCAGCAGCCCCCAGAGGTCTGGCTACACCTTC.